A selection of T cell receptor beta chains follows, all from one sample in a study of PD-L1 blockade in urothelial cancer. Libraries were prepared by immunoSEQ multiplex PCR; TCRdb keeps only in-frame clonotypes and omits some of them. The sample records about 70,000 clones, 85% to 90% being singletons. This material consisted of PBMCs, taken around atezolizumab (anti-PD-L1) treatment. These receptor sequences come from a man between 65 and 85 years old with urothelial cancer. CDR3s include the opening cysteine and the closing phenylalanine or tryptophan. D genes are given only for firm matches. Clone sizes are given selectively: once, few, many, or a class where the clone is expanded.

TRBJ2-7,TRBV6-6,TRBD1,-,CATGQGSGKQYF,TGTGCCACGGGACAGGGCTCCGGTAAGCAGTACTTC
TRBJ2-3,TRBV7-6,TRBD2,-,CASSLGSGRADTQYF,TGTGCCAGCAGCTTAGGTAGCGGGAGGGCAGATACGCAGTATTTT
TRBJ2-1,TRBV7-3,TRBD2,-,CASSKGGRAGSYNEQFF,TGTGCCAGCAGCAAGGGAGGGCGGGCTGGCTCCTACAATGAGCAGTTCTTC
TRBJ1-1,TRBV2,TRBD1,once,CASSLTGIYTEAFF,TGTGCCAGCAGCCTGACAGGGATCTATACTGAAGCTTTCTTT
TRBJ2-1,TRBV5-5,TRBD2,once,CASRLTAGGQNNEQFF,TGTGCCAGCAGGTTAACTGCGGGGGGTCAAAACAATGAGCAGTTCTTC
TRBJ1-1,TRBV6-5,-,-,CASSRQVPNTEAFF,TGTGCCAGCAGCAGACAGGTCCCGAACACTGAAGCTTTCTTT
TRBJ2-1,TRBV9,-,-,CASSVDNYNEQFF,TGTGCCAGCAGCGTAGACAACTACAATGAGCAGTTCTTC
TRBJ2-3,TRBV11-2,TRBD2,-,CASSWGPAGGLDTQYF,TGTGCCAGCTCCTGGGGCCCGGCGGGAGGGCTAGATACGCAGTATTTT
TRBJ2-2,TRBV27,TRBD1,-,CASRKQGALNTGELFF,TGTGCCAGCAGAAAACAGGGGGCCCTGAACACCGGGGAGCTGTTTTTT
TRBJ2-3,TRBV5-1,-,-,CASSSGPQRSDTDTQYF,TGCGCCAGCAGCTCCGGACCTCAGCGGTCGGACACAGATACGCAGTATTTT
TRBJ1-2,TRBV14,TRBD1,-,CASSQVQGADYGYTF,TGTGCCAGCAGCCAAGTTCAGGGGGCTGACTATGGCTACACCTTC
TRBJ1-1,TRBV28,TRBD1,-,CASNRGDTEAFF,TGTGCCAGTAACAGGGGGGACACTGAAGCTTTCTTT